This TCR beta chain was found in a study of cytomegalovirus exposure and HLA in healthy donors. Study-level points and caveats: HLA restriction was apparent for most CMV-associated TCR beta chains in a later analysis. Among TCR sequences, most were rare, though some public TCRs appeared in many donors. In an earlier analysis, productive rearrangement rates for most beta V segments clustered near 87% or 30%.

The ends lost 8 bases at V and 6 bases at J; junction bases unmatched: 6. CDR1 is SEHNR, CDR2 FQNEAQ, per germline (reference sequence). The CDR3 covers 14 residues. Note on this clone: What it binds is not known.

Primers for the PCR totalled 60 Vbeta and 13 Jbeta. The data were produced by immunoSEQ multiplex PCR, yet TCRdb's version contains in-frame clones alone and is incomplete. Counted here are around 87,000 clones, more than 65% occurring once; the ten biggest clones make up approximately 1.3%. The source of this sequence is a girl aged 2 to 9 in good health and CMV-seropositive. This chain joins TRBV7-9 and TRBJ1-6, with TRBD1 identical over 8 bases. Material for sequencing was PBMCs. CDR3 amino acids: CASSGGFGNSPLHF. The CDR3 coding sequence is TGTGCCAGCTCAGGGGGCTTCGGTAATTCACCCCTCCACTTT.